Given below is one TCR beta chain in context. The germline CDR1 and CDR2 sequences are KGHDR and SFDVKD. The CDR3 contains 12 residues. The V and J ends lost 9 bases and 7 bases respectively, with 15 bases between them. These data are taken from a study of blood T cell repertoires in COVID-19. Study background: Whether acute or convalescent, the COVID-19 samples came from the United States, Italy and Spain. In each case, the material was cDNA or gDNA derived from T cells, B-cell-depleted T cells, or PBMCs.

Followed over time, Seattle patients had been enrolled while infection was active. Authors' methods: By means of reference gene primer amplification, nucleated cell counts were estimated. Clones were sequenced by immunoSEQ multiplex PCR, and TCRdb holds only the in-frame ones, with some missing. V and J calls plus clone size are reproduced from that table; the DNA served to infer D and trimming. The top ten clones hold 5.5% to 8% of a sample with about 300,000 clones, over 80% of them seen once. The J gene is TRBJ2-7, the V gene TRBV24-1; the D is unclear. The source of this sequence is a woman between 45 and 65 years old with COVID-19, enrolled during active disease. Material: peripheral blood. The CDR3 DNA is TGTGCCACCCAGAGGAAGATCGGGGAGCAGTACTTC. Its translation: CATQRKIGEQYF.